These 23 T cell receptor beta chains were all obtained from the same sample, sequenced in a study of shared clonotypes between healthy human individuals. The method was immunoSEQ multiplex PCR; TCRdb's version includes in-frame clones alone and lacks a portion of them. In the table there are 600,000 or so clones, 95% to 98% of which are singletons. The naive CD8 population came from CD45RO-negative cells selected for CCR7, without terminally differentiated effector memory CD45RA+ cells. Sequencing was carried out using naive CD8+ T cells sorted from blood. Receptor source: a young man in good health.

The chain uses TRBV5-6 and TRBJ1-1, with 7 bases identical to TRBD1. The trim removed 4 bases at V and 7 bases at J, leaving 13 bases unmatched. The germline gives CDR1 SGHDT, CDR2 YYEEEE. The CDR3 loop spans 15 amino acids. CDR3 coding DNA: TGTGCCAGCAGCCCCGGACAGGTGGGAACACTTGAAGCTTTCTTT. Translating gives CASSPGQVGTLEAFF.

The CDR3 nucleotides read TGTGCCAGCAGCGCCCTTCTGGGCACGCAGTATTTT. Its translation: CASSALLGTQYF. The chain uses TRBV9 and TRBJ2-3, with D uncertain. The CDR3 extends over 12 amino acids. Deletions cut 3 bases from V and 9 bases from J, with 11 bases between. The V gene's germline CDR1 is SGDLS and CDR2 YYNGEE.

V usage is TRBV28 and J usage is TRBJ1-5, with 9 bases matching TRBD1. Germline V CDR1 and CDR2: MDHEN, SYDVKM. This CDR3 region has 15 residues. Losses at the gene ends were 5 bases for V and 6 bases for J; bases not matched to a gene: 8. The CDR3 nucleotides are TGTGCCAGCAGTCTAGGGACAGGGACGTTTCAGCCCCAGCATTTT. Encoded protein: CASSLGTGTFQPQHF.

J is TRBJ2-7 and V is TRBV6-1, with D possibly matching TRBD2 (5 bases). Germline V gives CDR1 MNHNS, CDR2 SASEGT. This CDR3 is 13 amino acids long. The V and J ends lost 5 bases and 3 bases respectively, with 11 bases between them. The CDR3 loop reads CASSNGLLYEQYF. Here the CDR3 DNA reads TGTGCCAGCAGTAACGGACTCCTCTACGAGCAGTACTTC.

The chain employs TRBV6-5 and TRBJ2-7; D remains ambiguous. The CDR3 consists of 14 residues. The germline V and J ends were trimmed by 7 bases and 2 bases, with 15 bases remaining between them. Germline values: CDR1 MNHEY, CDR2 SVGAGI. In DNA form, the CDR3 reads TGTGCCAGCACTCTCGGCCACGGTCCCTACGAGCAGTACTTC. This sequence encodes CASTLGHGPYEQYF.

This rearrangement joins TRBV4-1 to TRBJ2-5, with 12 bases lining up with TRBD2. The CDR3 loop spans 16 amino acids. Trimming took 4 bases from V and 5 from J; bases not matched to a gene: 8. Germline V gives CDR1 MGHRA, CDR2 YSYEKL. The CDR3 protein is CASSPRLAGATETQYF. The CDR3 region has the DNA TGCGCCAGCAGCCCCCGACTAGCGGGAGCGACGGAGACCCAGTACTTC.

The chain employs TRBV5-1 and TRBJ2-1; D is perhaps TRBD1 (5 bases). The CDR3 has 15 amino acids. Germline CDR1 is SGHRS and CDR2 is YFSETQ. Trimming took off 0 bases at V and 8 bases at J, with 15 bases between the two ends. This CDR3 reads CASSLGQGSWDEQFF. The DNA of the CDR3 is TGCGCCAGCAGCTTGGGGCAGGGAAGTTGGGATGAGCAGTTCTTC.

The chain is built from TRBV7-6 and TRBJ2-1; 9 bases are a match to TRBD1. CDR1 and CDR2 from the germline V gene are SGHVS and FNYEAQ. The CDR3 spans 17 residues. The V segment lost 1 base and the J segment 0 bases; nucleotides outside the gene matches: 4. CDR3 sequence: CASSLEPGQGSYNEQFF. In DNA, the CDR3 is TGTGCCAGCAGCTTAGAGCCGGGACAGGGCTCCTACAATGAGCAGTTCTTC.

The V gene is TRBV7-9, the J gene TRBJ1-1; no reliable D call. Deletions cut 4 bases from V and 4 bases from J, with 10 bases between. Germline assignment: CDR1 SEHNR and CDR2 FQNEAQ (reference sequence). The length of the CDR3 is 13 residues. CDR3 sequence (DNA): TGTGCCAGCAGCTCTCTTCCGAGCACTGAAGCTTTCTTT. This gives the protein CASSSLPSTEAFF.

V usage is TRBV15 and J usage is TRBJ2-5, with D possibly matching TRBD2 (6 bases). The CDR3 loop spans 15 amino acids. V was shortened by 3 bases and J by 5 bases, with 16 bases between the two germline ends. Germline V CDR1 and CDR2: LNHNV, YYDKDF (reference sequence). CDR3: CATSSSDSRGETQYF. CDR3 sequence (DNA): TGTGCCACCAGCAGTTCGGATAGCCGGGGGGAGACCCAGTACTTC.

The chain links TRBV9 to TRBJ2-7; TRBD2 matches at 7 bases. Germline CDR1 is SGDLS and CDR2 is YYNGEE. CDR3 length: 15 amino acids. Trimming took 3 bases from V and 1 from J; bases not matched to a gene: 7. Written as DNA, the CDR3 is TGTGCCAGCAGCGACCGGGACTACCCGTCCTACGAGCAGTACTTC. It encodes CASSDRDYPSYEQYF.

The chain recombines TRBV5-1 with TRBJ2-1; D not resolved. CDR1 and CDR2 (germline): SGHRS, YFSETQ. The V end was cut by 5 bases, the J end by 0 bases, with 3 bases between. CDR3 length: 12 residues. The CDR3 coding sequence is TGCGCCAGCAGGAGCTCCTACAATGAGCAGTTCTTC. Translated: CASRSSYNEQFF. Filled out from reference TRBV5-1 and TRBJ2-1, the complete variable domain reads KAGVTQTPRYLIKTRGQQVTLSCSPISGHRSVSWYQQTPGQGLQFLFEYFSETQRNKGNFPGRFSGRQFSNSRSEMNVSTLELGDSALYLCASRSSYNEQFFGPGTRLTVL.

The chain combines TRBV14 with TRBJ1-5; TRBD1 is a possible D gene (6 bases). Germline lookup yields CDR1 SGHDN and CDR2 FVKESK. V was cut by 1 base and J by 5 bases, with 18 bases left in between. This CDR3 region has 17 residues. The CDR3 DNA follows: TGTGCCAGCAGCCAAGGAACAGGGACTCGGGGGTATCAGCCCCAGCATTTT. It is translated as CASSQGTGTRGYQPQHF.

The genes are TRBV7-9 and TRBJ2-3; 8 bases align to TRBD2. The J segment lost 6 bases and the V segment lost 2 bases, leaving 10 bases of the junction unmatched. The CDR3 has 16 residues. Germline loops: CDR1 SEHNR, CDR2 FQNEAQ (reference sequence). CDR3 DNA: TGTGCCAGCAGCTTAACGCCCGGGAGGGCCAGCGATACGCAGTATTTT. This codes for CASSLTPGRASDTQYF.

V usage is TRBV9 and J usage is TRBJ2-2, with D uncertain. The V gene lost 3 bases and the J gene lost 4 bases, with 4 bases spanning the gap. CDR1 is SGDLS, CDR2 YYNGEE, per germline. This CDR3 is built from 12 residues. The CDR3 is CASSGVTGELFF. CDR3 coding DNA: TGTGCCAGCAGCGGGGTCACCGGGGAGCTGTTTTTT. The full variable domain, completed using reference TRBV9 and TRBJ2-2, is DSGVTQTPKHLITATGQRVTLRCSPRSGDLSVYWYQQSLDQGLQFLIQYYNGEERAKGNILERFSAQQFPDLHSELNLSSLELGDSALYFCASSGVTGELFFGEGSRLTVL.

The chain is built from TRBV15 and TRBJ2-7; 10 bases agree with TRBD2. V lost 2 bases and J lost 5; bases outside the gene matches: 6. CDR3 size: 15 residues. In germline, CDR1 is LNHNV, CDR2 YYDKDF (reference sequence). CDR3 nucleotide sequence: TGTGCCACCAGCAGACTAGCGGGAGTAGGAAACGAGCAGTACTTC. Its translation: CATSRLAGVGNEQYF.

The chain couples TRBV19 to TRBJ2-7; D call uncertain. V lost 3 bases, J lost 1 base, and 16 bases lay in between. Germline assignment: CDR1 LNHDA and CDR2 SQIVND (reference sequence). There are 16 residues in the CDR3. CDR3 sequence (DNA): TGTGCCAGTAGTATTACCGAATCGGCAGGTTCCTACGAGCAGTACTTC. Protein product: CASSITESAGSYEQYF.

The CDR3: CASSVGAGLYGYTF. CDR3 DNA: TGTGCCAGCAGCGTAGGGGCAGGGCTATATGGCTACACCTTC. V usage is TRBV9 and J usage is TRBJ1-2; the D gene is possibly TRBD1 (5 bases). The V gene's germline CDR1 is SGDLS and CDR2 YYNGEE. V dropped 0 bases and J dropped 5 bases, with 11 bases sitting between them. This CDR3 has 14 residues.

The CDR3 loop reads CASNNGLREAAFEQFF. For the CDR3, the DNA is TGTGCCAGCAACAACGGGCTGCGGGAAGCGGCCTTTGAGCAGTTCTTC. The chain couples TRBV27 to TRBJ2-1, with D perhaps matching TRBD2 (6 bases). V dropped 7 bases and J dropped 9 bases, with 25 bases sitting between them. The CDR3 has 16 amino acids. Germline assignment: CDR1 MNHEY and CDR2 SMNVEV (reference sequence).

This chain connects TRBV7-9 to TRBJ1-2, with 8 bases matching TRBD1. This CDR3 comprises 17 residues. CDR1 is SEHNR, CDR2 FQNEAQ, per germline (reference sequence). Trimming cost V 3 bases and J 5 bases; bases outside gene matches: 14. CDR3 protein: CASSFVPTGGFGYGYTF. For the CDR3, the DNA is TGTGCCAGCAGCTTCGTTCCAACAGGGGGATTCGGGTATGGCTACACCTTC.

V usage is TRBV6-5 and J usage is TRBJ1-2; no reliable D call. Germline-derived CDR1 and CDR2 are MNHEY and SVGAGI. This CDR3 contains 14 residues. Trimming cost V 0 bases and J 6 bases, with 11 bases left between them. The CDR3 loop reads CASSYSVGVDGYTF. CDR3 sequence (DNA): TGTGCCAGCAGTTACTCGGTCGGTGTGGATGGCTACACCTTC.

The chain couples TRBV14 to TRBJ1-1; D is unclear. The germline V gene encodes CDR1 SGHDN and CDR2 FVKESK. This CDR3 comprises 15 residues. Trimming shortened V by 0 bases and J by 3 bases, and 11 bases separated the two germline ends. The CDR3 loop is CASSQEGYGDTEAFF. The CDR3 coding sequence is TGTGCCAGCAGCCAAGAGGGGTATGGGGACACTGAAGCTTTCTTT.

This clone was recorded only once. The chain links TRBV7-9 to TRBJ2-5; D is possibly TRBD1 (6 bases). From germline, CDR1 is SEHNR and CDR2 FQNEAQ (reference sequence). V was trimmed by 1 base and J by 1 base, leaving 13 bases between them. The CDR3 totals 16 residues. CDR3 residues: CASSLVGRGIQETQYF. CDR3 sequence (DNA): TGTGCCAGCAGCTTAGTCGGCAGGGGAATCCAAGAGACCCAGTACTTC.